This TCR beta chain was sequenced during a study of prognosis after radiotherapy for stage I lung cancer. Study conclusions and caveats: It was not determined whether the expanded TCR clones were tumor-specific. Lower post-radiation Shannon entropy was seen in patients who went on to develop distant metastases.

Two-round multiplex PCR, the amplification method, yielded TCR beta CDR3 from genomic DNA. Used in first-round PCR were primers specific to each TRBV and TRBJ gene. TCRdb processed the multiplex PCR reads anew with MiXCR; each CDR3 protein has one entry. The repertoire includes around 26,000 distinct CDR3 sequences, 40% to 55% of them detected once, and just under 15% sits in the top ten. This clonotype was counted many times. Its antigen remains unidentified. The CDR3 loop spans 17 amino acids. V shed 4 bases and J 4 bases; nucleotides not matched to a gene: 5. The germline gives CDR1 LGHNA, CDR2 YNFKEQ.

The rearrangement joins TRBV4-2 to TRBJ2-3; 16 bases are shared with TRBD2. This receptor was identified in a donor older than 45 with non-small cell lung cancer. The sample here was PBMCs, taken before or after stereotactic body radiation therapy (not recorded which). The DNA for the CDR3 is TGTGCCAGCAGCCCAGGGACTAGCGGGGGGGACGCAGATACGCAGTATTTT. It translates to CASSPGTSGGDADTQYF.